These 32 T cell receptor beta chains share one sample of origin, sequenced in a study of blood T cell repertoires in COVID-19. Sequenced by immunoSEQ multiplex PCR; TCRdb stores in-frame clones only, minus some. Of some 390,000 clones in the sample, around 91% were seen once. Sample: peripheral blood. These receptors all come from a middle-aged woman with COVID-19, enrolled during active disease.

The chain joins TRBV23-1 to TRBJ2-3, with D possibly matching TRBD1 (5 bases). TRBV23-1 is treated as an ORF (open reading frame) with a function not yet certain. CDR3 length: 17 amino acids. V was shortened by 0 bases and J by 0 bases, with 13 bases between the two germline ends. The CDR3 is CASSQSVRQNSTDTQYF. CDR3 bases: TGCGCCAGCAGTCAATCAGTACGACAGAATAGCACAGATACGCAGTATTTT.

The V and J genes are TRBV4-1 and TRBJ2-4; TRBD1 matches 8 bases. With V trimmed by 0 bases and J by 6 bases, 13 bases remained unmatched. This CDR3 spans 18 amino acids. The germline CDR1 and CDR2 sequences are MGHRA and YSYEKL. The chain's CDR3 is CASSQDVVRGRFGNIQYF. DNA of the CDR3: TGCGCCAGCAGCCAAGATGTAGTCAGGGGGCGATTTGGAAACATTCAGTACTTC.

DNA for the CDR3: TGTGCCAGCAGCGTAGTAGGTCCGGGAGAGACCCAGTACTTC. Translated: CASSVVGPGETQYF. The chain has TRBV9 and TRBJ2-5; the D is unclear. This CDR3 comprises 14 residues. The V gene's germline CDR1 is SGDLS and CDR2 YYNGEE. V lost 0 bases and J 4 bases, leaving 10 bases between the germline ends.

The J gene is TRBJ1-2, the V gene TRBV10-3; no reliable D call. The CDR3 totals 14 residues. V lost 2 bases and J lost 1, with 8 bases in between. Germline values: CDR1 ENHRY, CDR2 SYGVKD. The CDR3 reads CAISEREINYGYTF. CDR3 bases: TGTGCCATCAGTGAGCGTGAGATTAACTATGGCTACACCTTC.

The rearrangement links TRBV4-3 to TRBJ2-5, with D perhaps TRBD1 (5 bases). V was trimmed by 0 bases and J by 5 bases, leaving 13 bases between them. The germline V gene encodes CDR1 LGHNA and CDR2 YSLEER. The CDR3 runs 15 residues. The CDR3 here is CASSQETRDWETQYF. Written as DNA, the CDR3 is TGCGCCAGCAGCCAAGAGACCAGGGATTGGGAGACCCAGTACTTC.

This chain connects TRBV11-2 to TRBJ2-7, with a possible D match to TRBD1 (8 bases). Between the trimmed V and J ends, which lost 1 base and 3 bases, there was a span of 13 bases. Germline V gives CDR1 SGHAT, CDR2 FQNNGV. CDR3 size: 15 residues. This CDR3 reads CASSLGTGRVYEQYF. Here the CDR3 DNA reads TGTGCCAGCAGCTTAGGGACAGGGAGGGTCTACGAGCAGTACTTC.

The chain couples TRBV20-1 to TRBJ2-2, with D possibly TRBD2 on 7 matching bases. The germline gives CDR1 DFQATT, CDR2 SNEGSKA (reference sequence). Trimming took 3 bases from V and 2 from J, leaving 16 bases between them. The CDR3 sequence is 16 residues long. This CDR3 reads CSASRGGGPNTGELFF. The CDR3 bases are TGCAGTGCTAGTCGGGGAGGGGGTCCAAACACCGGGGAGCTGTTTTTT.

This clone was detected once. The DNA for the CDR3 is TGTGCCAGCAGCTTAGCCCAGGGGGCAAGCACTGAAGCTTTCTTT. Its protein is CASSLAQGASTEAFF. V is TRBV7-2 and J is TRBJ1-1; 8 nucleotides line up with TRBD1. Per germline, CDR1 SGHTA and CDR2 FQGNSA. V was pared by 0 bases and J by 4 bases, with 4 bases of the junction left unmatched. This CDR3 is built from 15 residues.

The table lists this clone with a few counts. The chain employs TRBV19 and TRBJ1-1; TRBD1 matches at 9 bases. The germline V gene encodes CDR1 LNHDA and CDR2 SQIVND (reference sequence). V was pared by 5 bases and J by 0 bases, with 4 bases of the junction left unmatched. CDR3 length equals 15 residues. The CDR3 DNA follows: TGTGCCAGTAGTGCCGGACAGGGGATGAACACTGAAGCTTTCTTT. Its protein is CASSAGQGMNTEAFF.

The chain combines TRBV5-1 with TRBJ2-1, with D perhaps TRBD1 (5 bases). Per germline, CDR1 SGHRS and CDR2 YFSETQ. The V end lost 0 bases, the J end lost 8 bases, and 15 bases lay between the germline ends. The CDR3 covers 15 residues. CDR3 sequence reads: CASSLGVEWGDEQFF. CDR3 nucleotide sequence: TGCGCCAGCAGCTTGGGAGTGGAGTGGGGCGATGAGCAGTTCTTC.

The V gene is TRBV4-3, the J gene TRBJ1-1; TRBD1 might be the D (6 bases). The germline V gene has CDR1 LGHNA and CDR2 YSLEER. The CDR3 consists of 12 residues. V was cut by 4 bases and J by 5 bases, with 8 bases left in between. In DNA form, the CDR3 reads TGCGCCAGCAGCCGCACAGGGACTGAAGCTTTCTTT. This codes for CASSRTGTEAFF.

The genes are TRBV6-2 or TRBV6-3 and TRBJ1-5, with no clear D. Germline CDR1 reads MNHEY; CDR2 reads SVGEGT. The V end was cut by 2 bases, the J end by 7 bases, with 9 bases between. The CDR3 has 13 residues. Here the CDR3 DNA reads TGTGCCAGCAGTTACATAGGAGGGCAGCCCCAGCATTTT. Its protein product is CASSYIGGQPQHF.

This chain links TRBV9 with TRBJ2-3, with TRBD2 as a possible D gene (7 bases). The length of the CDR3 is 15 residues. The germline V and J ends were trimmed by 3 bases and 4 bases, with 15 bases remaining between them. Germline CDR1 is SGDLS and CDR2 is YYNGEE. The CDR3 reads CASSGGGGAADTQYF. The CDR3 DNA is TGTGCCAGCAGCGGAGGGGGAGGGGCGGCAGATACGCAGTATTTT.

The chain is built from TRBV11-3 and TRBJ2-1; D unresolved. The CDR3 extends over 15 amino acids. V was trimmed by 1 base and J by 0 bases, leaving 7 bases between them. Germline V CDR1 and CDR2: SGHNT, YENEEA. This chain's CDR3 is CASSLGPSSYNEQFF. DNA of the CDR3: TGTGCCAGCAGCTTAGGCCCGAGCTCCTACAATGAGCAGTTCTTC.

The J gene is TRBJ1-2, the V gene TRBV4-2, with D unresolved. Trimming took off 1 base at V and 8 bases at J, with 14 bases between the two ends. CDR3 length equals 14 residues. Germline V gene data show CDR1 as LGHNA and CDR2 as YNFKEQ. CDR3 loop: CASSQGPGNLGYTF. The CDR3 DNA reads TGTGCCAGCAGCCAAGGCCCAGGAAACCTGGGCTACACCTTC.

The CDR3 loop is CSASKVLAGKVSYEQYF. The CDR3 DNA reads as TGCAGTGCTAGTAAGGTCCTAGCCGGGAAGGTTAGCTACGAGCAGTACTTC. This chain uses TRBV20-1 with TRBJ2-7, with D perhaps TRBD2 (5 bases). V dropped 3 bases and J dropped 3 bases, with 24 bases sitting between them. CDR3 length equals 17 residues. Germline V gene lookup returns CDR1 DFQATT and CDR2 SNEGSKA (reference sequence).

The rearrangement uses TRBV4-3 and TRBJ2-5; 7 bases map to TRBD1. J gave up 2 bases and V 4 bases, and 7 bases lay outside the gene matches. Germline V lookup: CDR1 LGHNA, CDR2 YSLEER. The CDR3 consists of 15 residues. This CDR3 reads CASSRQGQAQETQYF. The CDR3 DNA reads as TGCGCCAGCAGCCGCCAAGGACAGGCACAAGAGACCCAGTACTTC.

The V and J genes are TRBV5-1 and TRBJ1-2, with 8 nucleotides matching TRBD1. V lost 4 bases, J lost 4 bases, and 9 bases stayed unmatched. The CDR3 sequence is 15 residues long. CDR1 is SGHRS and CDR2 is YFSETQ in the germline V gene. The CDR3 DNA sequence: TGCGCCAGCAGCAAGGACACGACAGGGGCCTATGGCTACACCTTC. Protein: CASSKDTTGAYGYTF.

The chain is built from TRBV18 and TRBJ2-1; 12 nucleotides line up with TRBD2. The CDR3 covers 15 residues. The germline gives CDR1 KGHSH, CDR2 LQKENI. Germline trimming cut 3 bases from V and 5 bases from J; bases unmatched to any gene: 2. In DNA, the CDR3 is TGTGCCAGCTCACCCCGACTAGCGGGAGACAATGAGCAGTTCTTC. Its protein product is CASSPRLAGDNEQFF.

The chain has TRBV6-4 and TRBJ2-1, with 7 bases identical to TRBD1. Germline V gene lookup returns CDR1 MRHNA and CDR2 SNTAGT. J was trimmed by 2 bases and V by 4 bases; bases with no gene match: 5. The CDR3 runs to 15 residues. The CDR3 protein is CASSAQGEPYNEQFF. CDR3 nucleotides: TGTGCCAGCAGTGCGCAGGGGGAGCCCTACAATGAGCAGTTCTTC.

The chain links TRBV9 to TRBJ2-1, with 9 bases aligning to TRBD2. Germline V gene lookup returns CDR1 SGDLS and CDR2 YYNGEE. V lost 4 bases, J lost 1 base, and 12 bases stayed unmatched. This CDR3 comprises 18 residues. The DNA of the CDR3 is TGTGCCAGCAGCCCCCGGCGGGGGGGGCGTGAATCCTACAATGAGCAGTTCTTC. Translated: CASSPRRGGRESYNEQFF.

The gene calls are TRBV9 and TRBJ2-1; D remains ambiguous. CDR3 length: 14 amino acids. Germline V gene lookup returns CDR1 SGDLS and CDR2 YYNGEE. Trimming removed 0 bases at V and 6 bases at J, with 10 bases between. The CDR3 region has the DNA TGTGCCAGCAGCGTAGCTTCTGTTCTCAATGAGCAGTTCTTC. It encodes CASSVASVLNEQFF. The full variable domain, in which reference TRBV9 and TRBJ2-1 provide the parts outside the CDR3, is DSGVTQTPKHLITATGQRVTLRCSPRSGDLSVYWYQQSLDQGLQFLIQYYNGEERAKGNILERFSAQQFPDLHSELNLSSLELGDSALYFCASSVASVLNEQFFGPGTRLTVL.

V usage is TRBV6-2 or TRBV6-3 and J usage is TRBJ2-3; the D gene is possibly TRBD2 (6 bases). V dropped 4 bases and J dropped 2 bases, with 16 bases sitting between them. Germline CDR1 and CDR2: MNHEY and SVGEGT. This CDR3 spans 16 amino acids. In nucleotides, the CDR3 is TGTGCCAGCAGTTTTGGGGGGTCTTCTGACACAGATACGCAGTATTTT. Its translation is CASSFGGSSDTDTQYF.

The V call is TRBV28, the J call TRBJ1-3; tentative D call: TRBD1 (6 bases). Trimming removed 5 bases at V and 0 bases at J, with 11 bases between. The CDR3 length is 15 residues. CDR1 is MDHEN, CDR2 SYDVKM, per germline. CDR3 in amino acids: CASSNRAISGNTIYF. CDR3 sequence (DNA): TGTGCCAGCAGTAACAGGGCGATCTCTGGAAACACCATATATTTT.

The chain carries TRBV3-1 (or the pseudogene TRBV3-2) and TRBJ2-2; tentative D call: TRBD2 (6 bases). This CDR3 contains 15 residues. Germline CDR1 is LGHDT and CDR2 is YNNKEL (reference sequence). V was shortened by 4 bases and J by 5 bases, with 14 bases between the two germline ends. The CDR3 sequence is CASSRTRGRTGELFF. The CDR3 DNA is TGTGCCAGCAGCCGGACGCGGGGAAGGACCGGGGAGCTGTTTTTT.

The rearrangement uses TRBV12-3 or TRBV12-4 and TRBJ1-6; 7 positions agree with TRBD1. V gave up 1 base and J gave up 14 bases; unmatched junction bases: 2. The CDR3 consists of 12 residues. The CDR3 sequence: CASSLGQGSLHF. Here the CDR3 DNA reads TGTGCCAGCAGTTTAGGACAGGGATCCCTCCACTTT.

The chain employs TRBV6-5 and TRBJ2-1, with TRBD1 identical over 7 bases. This CDR3 contains 15 residues. Losses at the gene ends were 6 bases for V and 0 bases for J; bases not matched to a gene: 5. Germline loops: CDR1 MNHEY, CDR2 SVGAGI. This CDR3 is CASRQQGSSYNEQFF. For the CDR3, the DNA is TGTGCCAGCAGACAACAGGGGAGCTCCTACAATGAGCAGTTCTTC.

This chain connects TRBV2 to TRBJ1-1; 7 bases map to TRBD1. V lost 5 bases, J lost 0 bases, and 6 bases stayed unmatched. The CDR3 is 15 amino acids. Germline CDR1 is SNHLY and CDR2 is FYNNEI. The CDR3 is CASSYIQGMNTEAFF. As DNA, the CDR3 is TGTGCCAGCAGTTATATACAGGGGATGAACACTGAAGCTTTCTTT.

This chain links TRBV3-1 (or the pseudogene TRBV3-2) with TRBJ2-1; TRBD2 aligns across 8 bases. The germline gives CDR1 LGHDT, CDR2 YNNKEL (reference sequence). The V segment lost 0 bases and the J segment 7 bases; nucleotides outside the gene matches: 8. This CDR3 is built from 16 residues. Here the CDR3 reads CASSQDGRGVKNEQFF. The DNA for the CDR3 is TGTGCCAGCAGCCAAGATGGGCGGGGGGTTAAGAATGAGCAGTTCTTC.

The rearrangement joins TRBV10-3 to TRBJ2-5, with 10 nucleotides matching TRBD1. Germline V gives CDR1 ENHRY, CDR2 SYGVKD. V lost 5 bases and J lost 9; bases outside the gene matches: 9. The length of the CDR3 is 14 residues. The CDR3 sequence is CAISPGTGASPQYF. The CDR3 DNA sequence: TGTGCCATCAGTCCCGGGACAGGGGCAAGTCCCCAGTACTTC.

The chain couples TRBV28 to TRBJ1-6; 7 nucleotides align to TRBD1. The V gene's germline CDR1 is MDHEN and CDR2 SYDVKM. The CDR3 is made up of 12 amino acids. J lost 8 bases, V lost 8 bases, and 3 bases had no gene match. As DNA, the CDR3 is TGTGCCAGCGGGACAGCGGATTCACCCCTCCACTTT. Amino acid sequence: CASGTADSPLHF.

The CDR3, as DNA: TGTGCCAGCAGGCAGATAGCGGGAGGCACAGATACGCAGTATTTT. Translation gives CASRQIAGGTDTQYF. This rearrangement joins TRBV7-6 to TRBJ2-3, with 9 positions matching TRBD2. The CDR3 covers 15 residues. Germline V gene data show CDR1 as SGHVS and CDR2 as FNYEAQ. Trimming took 6 bases from V and 1 from J; bases not matched to a gene: 5.